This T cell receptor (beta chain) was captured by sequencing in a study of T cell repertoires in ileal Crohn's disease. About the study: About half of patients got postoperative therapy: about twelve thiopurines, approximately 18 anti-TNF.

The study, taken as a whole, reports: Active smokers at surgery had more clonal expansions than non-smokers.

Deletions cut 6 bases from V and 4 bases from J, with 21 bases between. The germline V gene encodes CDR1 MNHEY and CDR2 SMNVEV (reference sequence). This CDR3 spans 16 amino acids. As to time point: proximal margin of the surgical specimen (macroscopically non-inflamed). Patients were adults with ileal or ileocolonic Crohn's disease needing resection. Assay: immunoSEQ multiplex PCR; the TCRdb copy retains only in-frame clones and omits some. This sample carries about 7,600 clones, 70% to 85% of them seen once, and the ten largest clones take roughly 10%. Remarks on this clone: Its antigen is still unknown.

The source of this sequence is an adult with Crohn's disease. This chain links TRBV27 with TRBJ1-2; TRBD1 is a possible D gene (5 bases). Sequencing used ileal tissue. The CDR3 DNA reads TGTGCCAGCAGAGAGGACGGGGGGACTACAACCTATGGCTACACCTTC. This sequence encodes CASREDGGTTTYGYTF.